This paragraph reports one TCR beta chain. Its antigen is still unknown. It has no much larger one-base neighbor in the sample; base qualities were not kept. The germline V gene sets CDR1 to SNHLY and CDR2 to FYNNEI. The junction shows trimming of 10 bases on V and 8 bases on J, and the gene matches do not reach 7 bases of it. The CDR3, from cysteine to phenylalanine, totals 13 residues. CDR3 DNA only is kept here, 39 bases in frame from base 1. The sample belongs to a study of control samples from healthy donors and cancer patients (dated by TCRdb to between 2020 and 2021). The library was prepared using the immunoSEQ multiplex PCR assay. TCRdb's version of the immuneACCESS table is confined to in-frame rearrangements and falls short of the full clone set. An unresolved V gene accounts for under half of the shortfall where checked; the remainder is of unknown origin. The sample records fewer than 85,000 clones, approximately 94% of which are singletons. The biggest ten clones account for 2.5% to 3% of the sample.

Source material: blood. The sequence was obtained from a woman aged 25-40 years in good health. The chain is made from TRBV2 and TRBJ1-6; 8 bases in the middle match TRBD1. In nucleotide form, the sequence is TGTGCCACTTACAGGGGGTTGGATTCACCCCTCCACTTT. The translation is CATYRGLDSPLHF.